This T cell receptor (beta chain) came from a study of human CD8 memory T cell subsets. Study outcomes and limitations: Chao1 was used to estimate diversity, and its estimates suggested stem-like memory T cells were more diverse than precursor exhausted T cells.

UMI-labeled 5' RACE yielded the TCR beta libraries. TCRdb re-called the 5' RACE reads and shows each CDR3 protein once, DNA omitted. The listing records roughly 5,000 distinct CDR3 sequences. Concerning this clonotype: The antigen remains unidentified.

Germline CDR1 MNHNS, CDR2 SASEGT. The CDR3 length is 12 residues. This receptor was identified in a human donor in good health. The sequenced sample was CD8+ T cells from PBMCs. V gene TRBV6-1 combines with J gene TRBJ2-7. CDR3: CASRLGAYEQYF.